The 22 T cell receptor beta chains presented below share a single source sample, sequenced in a study of T cell responses to AZD1222 COVID-19 vaccine. The data were produced by immunoSEQ multiplex PCR, yet TCRdb's version contains in-frame clones alone and is incomplete. The sample includes roughly 150,000 clones, roughly 91% of them seen just once. The sample in question was peripheral blood, obtained on day 0 of AZD1222 vaccination. The source of these receptors is an adult in good health.

The V call is TRBV7-2, the J call TRBJ1-1; unclear D gene. Germline V lookup: CDR1 SGHTA, CDR2 FQGNSA. Trimming removed 1 base from V and 0 bases from J, with 9 bases in between. The CDR3 runs 15 residues. The CDR3: CASSLVHSMNTEAFF. The CDR3 DNA follows: TGTGCCAGCAGCTTAGTTCACAGCATGAACACTGAAGCTTTCTTT.

V usage is TRBV18 and J usage is TRBJ2-1, with 7 bases that match TRBD1. CDR3 length: 16 residues. Germline lookup yields CDR1 KGHSH and CDR2 LQKENI. With V trimmed by 4 bases and J by 3 bases, 9 bases remained unmatched. The CDR3 reads CASSQPRDSLYNEQFF. The DNA of the CDR3 is TGTGCCAGCTCACAACCCCGGGACAGCCTCTACAATGAGCAGTTCTTC.

The rearrangement uses TRBV9 and TRBJ1-2; 10 bases are shared with TRBD1. V lost 3 bases and J lost 7; bases outside the gene matches: 9. This CDR3 has 15 residues. Germline CDR1 is SGDLS and CDR2 is YYNGEE. CDR3 sequence (DNA): TGTGCCAGCAGCGATCGGGACAGGGGTTTCGCTGGCTACACCTTC. It yields the protein CASSDRDRGFAGYTF.

This clone was observed a handful of times. The chain employs TRBV2 and TRBJ2-1; D may correspond to TRBD1 or TRBD2 (5 bases each). Trimming took 4 bases from V and 9 from J, leaving 10 bases between them. The CDR3 consists of 12 residues. Germline V gene sequence: CDR1 SNHLY, CDR2 FYNNEI. CDR3 sequence: CASSGWGSEQFF. CDR3 DNA: TGTGCCAGCAGTGGCTGGGGGTCTGAGCAGTTCTTC.

The rearrangement joins TRBV4-1 to TRBJ2-7, with D uncertain. The CDR3 runs 14 residues. In germline, CDR1 is MGHRA, CDR2 YSYEKL. V was shortened by 1 base and J by 1 base, with 8 bases between the two germline ends. CDR3 nucleotides: TGCGCCAGCAGCCAAGTTGGTGGGTCCTACGAGCAGTACTTC. The encoded protein is CASSQVGGSYEQYF.

This clone appeared once. V is TRBV4-2 and J is TRBJ2-7; the D is unclear. Trimming took off 2 bases at V and 6 bases at J, with 8 bases between the two ends. Germline loops: CDR1 LGHNA, CDR2 YNFKEQ. The CDR3 is 12 residues long. The CDR3 is CASSQHTGEQYF. The CDR3 bases are TGTGCCAGCAGCCAACATACGGGCGAGCAGTACTTC.

The chain recombines TRBV7-2 with TRBJ1-2, with TRBD1 identical over 10 bases. In germline, CDR1 is SGHTA, CDR2 FQGNSA. V lost 5 bases to trimming and J lost 7 bases; unmatched junction nucleotides: 4. This CDR3 comprises 13 residues. CDR3 region: CASSPGTGVGYTF. The CDR3 DNA sequence: TGTGCCAGCAGCCCGGGGACAGGGGTTGGCTACACCTTC.

The rearrangement joins TRBV7-8 to TRBJ1-5; D remains unclear. V lost 0 bases to trimming and J lost 5 bases, with 14 bases between them. The CDR3 consists of 16 residues. Germline loops: CDR1 SGHVS, CDR2 FQNEAQ. CDR3 residues: CASSLAGRSSHQPQHF. The CDR3 region has the DNA TGTGCCAGCAGCTTAGCTGGCCGCTCAAGCCATCAGCCCCAGCATTTT.

This clone has only one observation. The gene calls are TRBV28 and TRBJ2-5; a possible D gene is TRBD2 (6 bases). Germline V gives CDR1 MDHEN, CDR2 SYDVKM. The CDR3 has 14 residues. Trimming left V 8 bases short and J 5 bases short, with 18 bases between. CDR3 coding DNA: TGTGCCAGCCCCCTGAGGCGGGGCCAGGAGACCCAGTACTTC. Protein product: CASPLRRGQETQYF. Full variable domain (missing parts from reference TRBV28 and TRBJ2-5): DVKVTQSSRYLVKRTGEKVFLECVQDMDHENMFWYRQDPGLGLRLIYFSYDVKMKEKGDIPEGYSVSREKKERFSLILESASTNQTSMYLCASPLRRGQETQYFGPGTRLLVL.

As DNA, the CDR3 is TGTGCCAGCAGTGCCCAGGGGGCTACCTACAATGAGCAGTTCTTC. Translation gives CASSAQGATYNEQFF. This chain links TRBV6-4 with TRBJ2-1; 8 bases line up with TRBD1. The ends lost 4 bases at V and 2 bases at J; junction bases unmatched: 4. Per germline, CDR1 MRHNA and CDR2 SNTAGT. The CDR3 spans 15 residues.

The chain links TRBV6-2 or TRBV6-3 to TRBJ2-7, with 12 positions matching TRBD1. CDR1 and CDR2 (germline): MNHEY, SVGEGT. This CDR3 spans 15 amino acids. V was clipped by 2 bases and J by 5 bases; unmatched bases: 4. This CDR3 is CASSYGTGGRNEQYF. As DNA, the CDR3 is TGTGCCAGCAGTTACGGGACAGGGGGCAGGAACGAGCAGTACTTC.

The table lists this clone with a count of one. This chain links TRBV7-9 with TRBJ1-2, with 7 nucleotides matching TRBD1. V lost 5 bases and J lost 0; bases outside the gene matches: 3. The length of the CDR3 is 14 residues. Per the germline V gene, CDR1 is SEHNR and CDR2 is FQNEAQ (reference sequence). DNA for the CDR3: TGTGCCAGCAGCCTCGGGACAGCTAACTATGGCTACACCTTC. It specifies CASSLGTANYGYTF.

The rearrangement links TRBV19 to TRBJ1-5; unclear D gene. Trimming removed 5 bases at V and 0 bases at J, with 11 bases between. The CDR3 is made up of 15 amino acids. The germline V gene has CDR1 LNHDA and CDR2 SQIVND (reference sequence). The CDR3 is CASSPDGVSNQPQHF. CDR3 nucleotide sequence: TGTGCCAGTAGTCCCGACGGTGTTAGCAATCAGCCCCAGCATTTT. The full variable domain, completed using reference TRBV19 and TRBJ1-5, is DGGITQSPKYLFRKEGQNVTLSCEQNLNHDAMYWYRQDPGQGLRLIYYSQIVNDFQKGDIAEGYSVSREKKESFPLTVTSAQKNPTAFYLCASSPDGVSNQPQHFGDGTRLSIL.

This clone was seen more than once but under ten times. The same CDR3 can be traced to other DNA sequences in this sample. V usage is TRBV7-2 and J usage is TRBJ1-1, with D uncertain. This CDR3 has 14 residues. Trimming shortened V by 3 bases and J by 5 bases, and 13 bases separated the two germline ends. The V gene's germline CDR1 is SGHTA and CDR2 FQGNSA. The CDR3 sequence is CASSLPTGATEAFF. In nucleotides, the CDR3 is TGTGCCAGCAGCTTGCCCACTGGCGCGACTGAAGCTTTCTTT.

This chain connects TRBV6-5 to TRBJ1-2, with D possibly matching TRBD1 (6 bases). The germline V gene encodes CDR1 MNHEY and CDR2 SVGAGI. V lost 5 bases and J 3 bases, leaving 16 bases between the germline ends. CDR3 length: 15 amino acids. CDR3 in amino acids: CASSTLGARHYGYTF. The CDR3 DNA sequence: TGTGCCAGCAGTACTTTGGGGGCGCGACACTATGGCTACACCTTC.

The rearrangement joins TRBV25-1 to TRBJ2-7; D remains unclear. Germline V gene sequence: CDR1 MGHDK, CDR2 SYGVNS. The CDR3 spans 13 residues. The V and J ends lost 5 bases and 3 bases respectively, with 11 bases between them. CDR3 coding DNA: TGTGCCAGCAGTCTCTGGGCCCTCTACGAGCAGTACTTC. Residues: CASSLWALYEQYF.

This clone was picked up one time. This rearrangement joins TRBV11-2 to TRBJ1-3; D remains ambiguous. The CDR3 extends over 15 amino acids. Germline V gene data show CDR1 as SGHAT and CDR2 as FQNNGV. V shed 3 bases and J shed 0 bases, with 9 bases lying between them. CDR3: CASSFAGPSGNTIYF. As DNA, the CDR3 is TGTGCCAGCAGCTTTGCAGGTCCCTCTGGAAACACCATATATTTT.

The chain carries TRBV7-2 and TRBJ1-2; weak D call: TRBD1 (6 bases). The CDR3 spans 15 residues. The ends were cut back, 2 bases at V and 4 bases at J, with 14 bases in the middle. Germline V gene data show CDR1 as SGHTA and CDR2 as FQGNSA. CDR3 nucleotide sequence: TGTGCCAGCAGCTTACAGGACAGAAGATTCTATGGCTACACCTTC. This sequence encodes CASSLQDRRFYGYTF. The full variable domain, its missing parts supplied by reference TRBV7-2 and TRBJ1-2, is GAGVSQSPSNKVTEKGKDVELRCDPISGHTALYWYRQSLGQGLEFLIYFQGNSAPDKSGLPSDRFSAERTGGSVSTLTIQRTQQEDSAVYLCASSLQDRRFYGYTFGSGTRLTVV.

The J gene is TRBJ2-3, the V gene TRBV30; 9 bases are a match to TRBD2. The ends lost 3 bases at V and 5 bases at J; junction bases unmatched: 6. The germline gives CDR1 GTSNPN, CDR2 SVGIG (reference sequence). CDR3 length: 14 amino acids. CDR3 coding DNA: TGTGCCTGGAGGGTGGCGGGAGGGCAAGATACGCAGTATTTT. The encoded protein is CAWRVAGGQDTQYF.

A word on this clone: One end of the junction is discordant with germline, which a read error may explain. The V call is TRBV29-1, the J call TRBJ2-7; D possibly corresponds to TRBD1 (5 bases). Germline values: CDR1 SQVTM, CDR2 ANQGSEA. This CDR3 spans 12 amino acids. The DNA of the CDR3 is TGCAGCGTACCGTGGGGCCCCTACCAGCAGTACTTC. It encodes CSVPWGPYQQYF.

The rearrangement joins TRBV24-1 to TRBJ1-5; D is perhaps TRBD1 (5 bases). There are 16 residues in the CDR3. With 0 bases removed from V and 5 bases from J, the gap between germline ends came to 13 bases. CDR1 and CDR2 (germline): KGHDR, SFDVKD. In DNA form, the CDR3 reads TGTGCCACCAGTGATTTGTGGGGGGAAACGGATCAGCCCCAGCATTTT. Protein: CATSDLWGETDQPQHF.

This clone has just one count. V and J are TRBV5-1 and TRBJ2-5; D might be TRBD1 (6 bases). CDR1 is SGHRS and CDR2 is YFSETQ in the germline V gene. The germline V and J ends were trimmed by 0 bases and 2 bases, with 8 bases remaining between them. The CDR3 consists of 14 residues. CDR3 region: CASSLGQGQETQYF. The CDR3 bases are TGCGCCAGCAGCTTGGGTCAGGGGCAAGAGACCCAGTACTTC.